Described below is a single TCR beta chain sequence and its context. Per germline, CDR1 SQVTM and CDR2 ANQGSEA. Trimming at V came to 4 bases and at J to 9 bases, leaving 8 bases not matched to a gene. The CDR3 consists of 13 residues. Per the study methods: Cell counts per sample came from amplifying reference gene primers. TCRdb's table, derived via immunoSEQ multiplex PCR, lists solely in-frame clones and lacks some. V, J and clone size were drawn from that table, and D and trimming were deduced from the DNA. The table lists 200,000 to 250,000 clones, about 80% of them singletons. The data stem from a study of blood T cell repertoires in COVID-19.

This TCR came from an elderly woman with COVID-19, enrolled during active disease. The sequenced material came from peripheral blood. The chain links TRBV29-1 to TRBJ2-1; 8 nucleotides align to TRBD2. This CDR3 is CSVGGLVEGEQFF. The CDR3 region has the DNA TGCAGCGTTGGGGGACTAGTGGAAGGTGAGCAGTTCTTC.